This TCR beta chain was found in a study of cytomegalovirus exposure and HLA in healthy donors. Vbeta (60) and Jbeta (13) primers were used in the PCR. TCRdb's copy holds only in-frame clones and misses some; the assay was immunoSEQ multiplex PCR. The sample lists 150,000 to 200,000 clones, about four fifths occurring once. The CDR3 is 16 amino acids. Germline V gene sequence: CDR1 ENHRY, CDR2 SYGVKD. The J segment lost 2 bases and the V segment lost 4 bases, leaving 7 bases of the junction unmatched. The rearrangement joins TRBV10-3 to TRBJ2-5; 10 bases map to TRBD1. The origin of this receptor is a man aged 50 to 60 in good health and CMV-seropositive. Material: PBMCs. Written as DNA, the CDR3 is TGTGCCATCAGTGCCCTCGGGACAGGGGAACAAGAGACCCAGTACTTC. Protein product: CAISALGTGEQETQYF.